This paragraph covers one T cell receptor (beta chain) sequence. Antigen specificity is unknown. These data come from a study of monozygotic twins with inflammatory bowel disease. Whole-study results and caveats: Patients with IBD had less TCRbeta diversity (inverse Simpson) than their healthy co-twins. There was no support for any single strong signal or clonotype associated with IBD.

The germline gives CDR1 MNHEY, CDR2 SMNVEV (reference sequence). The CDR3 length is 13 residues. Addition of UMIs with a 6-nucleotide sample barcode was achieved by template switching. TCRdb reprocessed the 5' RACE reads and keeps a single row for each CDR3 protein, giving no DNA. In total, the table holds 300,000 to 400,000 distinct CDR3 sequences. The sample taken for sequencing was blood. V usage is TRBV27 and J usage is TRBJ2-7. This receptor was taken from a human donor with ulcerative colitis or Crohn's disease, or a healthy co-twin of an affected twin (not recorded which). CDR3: CASSSNGPYEQYF.